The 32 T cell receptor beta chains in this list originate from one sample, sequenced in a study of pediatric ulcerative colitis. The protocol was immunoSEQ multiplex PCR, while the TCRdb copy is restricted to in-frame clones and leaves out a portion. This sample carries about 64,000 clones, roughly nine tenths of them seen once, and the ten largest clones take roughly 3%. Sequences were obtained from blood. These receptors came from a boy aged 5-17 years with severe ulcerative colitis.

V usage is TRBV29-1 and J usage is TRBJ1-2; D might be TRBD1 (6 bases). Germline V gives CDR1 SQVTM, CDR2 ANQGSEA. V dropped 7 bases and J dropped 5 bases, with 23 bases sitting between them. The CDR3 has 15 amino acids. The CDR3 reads CSAKTTGSPLYGYTF. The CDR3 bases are TGCAGCGCAAAGACCACAGGGAGCCCCCTTTATGGCTACACCTTC. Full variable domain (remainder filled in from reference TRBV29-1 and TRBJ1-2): SAVISQKPSRDICQRGTSLTIQCQVDSQVTMMFWYRQQPGQSLTLIATANQGSEATYESGFVIDKFPISRPNLTFSTLTVSNMSPEDSSIYLCSAKTTGSPLYGYTFGSGTRLTVV.

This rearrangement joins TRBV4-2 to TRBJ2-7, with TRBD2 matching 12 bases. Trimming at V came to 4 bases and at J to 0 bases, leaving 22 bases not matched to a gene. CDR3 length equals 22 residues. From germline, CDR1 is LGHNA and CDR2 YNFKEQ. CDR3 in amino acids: CASSRPNYGGASGRGSSYEQYF. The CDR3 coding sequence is TGTGCCAGCAGCCGCCCGAATTATGGCGGGGCTAGCGGGAGGGGATCCTCCTACGAGCAGTACTTC.

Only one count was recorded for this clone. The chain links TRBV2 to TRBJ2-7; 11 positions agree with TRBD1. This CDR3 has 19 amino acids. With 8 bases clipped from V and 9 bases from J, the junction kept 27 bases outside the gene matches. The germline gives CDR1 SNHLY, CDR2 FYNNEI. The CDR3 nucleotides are TGTGCCAGCTCCCCCTTGGACAGGGGGCGCACCGGGACCCAGGGGACGCAGTACTTC. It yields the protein CASSPLDRGRTGTQGTQYF.

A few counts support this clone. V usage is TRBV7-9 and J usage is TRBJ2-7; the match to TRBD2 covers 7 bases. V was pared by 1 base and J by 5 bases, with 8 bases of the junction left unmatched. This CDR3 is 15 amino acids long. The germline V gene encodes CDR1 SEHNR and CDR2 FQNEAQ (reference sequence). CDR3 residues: CASSLGLAANDEQYF. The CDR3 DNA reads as TGTGCCAGCAGCTTAGGTCTAGCGGCGAACGACGAGCAGTACTTC.

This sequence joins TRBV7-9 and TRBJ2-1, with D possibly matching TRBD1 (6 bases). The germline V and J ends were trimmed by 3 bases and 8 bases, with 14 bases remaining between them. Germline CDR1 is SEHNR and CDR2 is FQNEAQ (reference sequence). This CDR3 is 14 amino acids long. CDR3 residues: CASSFVPGAYEQFF. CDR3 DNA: TGTGCCAGCAGCTTCGTCCCAGGGGCGTATGAGCAGTTCTTC.

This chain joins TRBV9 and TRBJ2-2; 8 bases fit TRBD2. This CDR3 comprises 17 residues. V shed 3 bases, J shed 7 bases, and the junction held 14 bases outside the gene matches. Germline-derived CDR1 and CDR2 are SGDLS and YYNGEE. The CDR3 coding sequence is TGTGCCAGCAGCGCTCTAAAGGGACTAGGGGTTATCGGGGAGCTGTTTTTT. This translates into CASSALKGLGVIGELFF. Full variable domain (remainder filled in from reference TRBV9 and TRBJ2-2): DSGVTQTPKHLITATGQRVTLRCSPRSGDLSVYWYQQSLDQGLQFLIQYYNGEERAKGNILERFSAQQFPDLHSELNLSSLELGDSALYFCASSALKGLGVIGELFFGEGSRLTVL.

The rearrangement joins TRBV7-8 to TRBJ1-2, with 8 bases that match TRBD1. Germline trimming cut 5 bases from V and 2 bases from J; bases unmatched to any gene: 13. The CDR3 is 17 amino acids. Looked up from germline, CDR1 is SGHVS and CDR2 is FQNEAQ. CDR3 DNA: TGTGCCAGCAGCGGCTCACAGGGGGTCCTCTTAAACTATGGCTACACCTTC. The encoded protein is CASSGSQGVLLNYGYTF.

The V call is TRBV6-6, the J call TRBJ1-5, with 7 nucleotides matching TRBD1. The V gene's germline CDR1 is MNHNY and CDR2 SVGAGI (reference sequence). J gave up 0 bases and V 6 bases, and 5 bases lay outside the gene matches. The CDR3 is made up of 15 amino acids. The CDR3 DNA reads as TGTGCCAGCAGCGAACAGGGGTATAGCAATCAGCCCCAGCATTTT. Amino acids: CASSEQGYSNQPQHF.

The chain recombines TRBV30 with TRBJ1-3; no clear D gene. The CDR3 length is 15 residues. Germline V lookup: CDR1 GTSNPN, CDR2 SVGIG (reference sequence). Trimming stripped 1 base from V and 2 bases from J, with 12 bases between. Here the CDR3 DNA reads TGTGCCTGGAGTGATCAGATGGGTCCTGGAAACACCATATATTTT. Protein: CAWSDQMGPGNTIYF.

CDR3 sequence (DNA): TGTGCCAGCAGTTCGAGCGCCAGCTCCTACGAGCAGTACTTC. Residues: CASSSSASSYEQYF. The V and J genes are TRBV6-1 and TRBJ2-7; D is uncertain. CDR1 and CDR2 from the germline V gene are MNHNS and SASEGT. The length of the CDR3 is 14 residues. Trimming left V 5 bases short and J 0 bases short, with 11 bases between.

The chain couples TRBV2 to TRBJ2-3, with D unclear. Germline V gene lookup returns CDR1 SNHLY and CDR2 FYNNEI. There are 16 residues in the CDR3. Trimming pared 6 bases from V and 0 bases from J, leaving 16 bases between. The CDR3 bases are TGTGCCAGCAGCCCGTGGACCCCTTATAGCACAGATACGCAGTATTTT. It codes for CASSPWTPYSTDTQYF.

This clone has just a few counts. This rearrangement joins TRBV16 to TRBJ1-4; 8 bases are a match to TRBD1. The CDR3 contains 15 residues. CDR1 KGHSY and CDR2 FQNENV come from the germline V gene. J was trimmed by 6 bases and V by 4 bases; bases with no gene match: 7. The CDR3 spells CASSLWTGLDEKLFF. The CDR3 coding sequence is TGTGCCAGCAGCCTTTGGACAGGGTTAGATGAAAAACTGTTTTTT. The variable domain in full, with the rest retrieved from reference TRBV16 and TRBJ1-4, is GEEVAQTPKHLVRGEGQKAKLYCAPIKGHSYVFWYQQVLKNEFKFLISFQNENVFDETGMPKERFSAKCLPNSPCSLEIQATKLEDSAVYFCASSLWTGLDEKLFFGSGTQLSVL.

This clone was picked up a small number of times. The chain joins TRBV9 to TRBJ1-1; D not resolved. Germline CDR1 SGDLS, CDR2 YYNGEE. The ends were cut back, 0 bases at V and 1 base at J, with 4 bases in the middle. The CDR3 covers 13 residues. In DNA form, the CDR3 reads TGTGCCAGCAGCGTAGTCCCGAACACTGAAGCTTTCTTT. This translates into CASSVVPNTEAFF.

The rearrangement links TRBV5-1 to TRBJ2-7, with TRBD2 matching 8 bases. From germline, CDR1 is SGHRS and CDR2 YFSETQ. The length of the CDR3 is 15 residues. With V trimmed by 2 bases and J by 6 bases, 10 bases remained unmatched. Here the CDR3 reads CASSFEAGGTIEQYF. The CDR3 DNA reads TGCGCCAGCAGCTTTGAGGCGGGGGGTACTATCGAGCAGTACTTC.

This CDR3 is CATGNEQFF. CDR3 DNA sequence: TGTGCCACAGGCAATGAGCAGTTCTTC. The chain joins TRBV28 to TRBJ2-1; no reliable D call. The length of the CDR3 is 9 residues. V lost 10 bases to trimming and J lost 6 bases, with 4 bases between them. Looked up from germline, CDR1 is MDHEN and CDR2 is SYDVKM. Complete variable domain (other parts from reference TRBV28 and TRBJ2-1): DVKVTQSSRYLVKRTGEKVFLECVQDMDHENMFWYRQDPGLGLRLIYFSYDVKMKEKGDIPEGYSVSREKKERFSLILESASTNQTSMYLCATGNEQFFGPGTRLTVL.

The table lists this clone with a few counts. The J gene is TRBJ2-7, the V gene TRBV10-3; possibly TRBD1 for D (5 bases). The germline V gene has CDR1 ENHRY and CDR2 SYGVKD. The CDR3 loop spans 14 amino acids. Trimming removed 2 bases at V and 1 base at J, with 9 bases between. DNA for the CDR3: TGTGCCATCAGTGAGGACAGTTGGTCCTACGAGCAGTACTTC. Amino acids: CAISEDSWSYEQYF.

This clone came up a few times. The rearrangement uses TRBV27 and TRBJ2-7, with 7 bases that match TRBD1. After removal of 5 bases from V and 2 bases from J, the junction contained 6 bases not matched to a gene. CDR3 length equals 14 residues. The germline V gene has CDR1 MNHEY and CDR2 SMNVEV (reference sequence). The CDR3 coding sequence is TGTGCCAGCAGTCCGTCGGACAGGACCTACGAGCAGTACTTC. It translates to CASSPSDRTYEQYF.

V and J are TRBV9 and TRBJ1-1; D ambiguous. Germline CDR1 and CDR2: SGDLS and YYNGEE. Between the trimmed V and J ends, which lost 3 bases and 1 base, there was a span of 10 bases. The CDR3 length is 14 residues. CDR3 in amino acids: CASSANTENTEAFF. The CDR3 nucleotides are TGTGCCAGCAGCGCCAACACAGAGAACACTGAAGCTTTCTTT.

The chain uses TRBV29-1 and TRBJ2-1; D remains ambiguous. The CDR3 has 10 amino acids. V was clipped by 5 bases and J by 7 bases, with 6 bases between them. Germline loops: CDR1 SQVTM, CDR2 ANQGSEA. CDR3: CSVSKNEQFF. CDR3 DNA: TGCAGCGTTAGCAAAAATGAGCAGTTCTTC.

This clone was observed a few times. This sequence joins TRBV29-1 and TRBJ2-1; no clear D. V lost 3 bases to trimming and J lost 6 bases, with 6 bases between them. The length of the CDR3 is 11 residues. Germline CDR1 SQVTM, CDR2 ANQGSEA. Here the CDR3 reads CSVESGNEQFF. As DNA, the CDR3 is TGCAGCGTTGAGTCGGGCAATGAGCAGTTCTTC.

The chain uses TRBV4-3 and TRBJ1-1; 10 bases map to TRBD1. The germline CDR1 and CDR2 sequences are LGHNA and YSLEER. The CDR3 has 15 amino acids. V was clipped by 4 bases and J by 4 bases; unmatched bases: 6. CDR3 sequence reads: CASSRETGGFTEAFF. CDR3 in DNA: TGCGCCAGCAGCCGAGAGACAGGGGGCTTCACTGAAGCTTTCTTT.

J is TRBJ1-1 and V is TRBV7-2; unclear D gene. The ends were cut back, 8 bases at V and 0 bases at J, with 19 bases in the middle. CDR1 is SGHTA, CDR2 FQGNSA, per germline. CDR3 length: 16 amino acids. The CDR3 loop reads CASRLIPSNLNTEAFF. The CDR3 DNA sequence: TGTGCCAGCCGCCTGATTCCCTCTAACTTGAACACTGAAGCTTTCTTT.

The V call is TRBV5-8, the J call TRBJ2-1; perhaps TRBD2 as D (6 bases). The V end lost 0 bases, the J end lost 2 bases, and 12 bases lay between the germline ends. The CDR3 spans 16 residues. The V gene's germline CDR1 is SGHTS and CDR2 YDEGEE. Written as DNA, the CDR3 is TGTGCCAGCAGCTTGGGGCAGCGGGTGGCCTACAATGAGCAGTTCTTC. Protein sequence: CASSLGQRVAYNEQFF.

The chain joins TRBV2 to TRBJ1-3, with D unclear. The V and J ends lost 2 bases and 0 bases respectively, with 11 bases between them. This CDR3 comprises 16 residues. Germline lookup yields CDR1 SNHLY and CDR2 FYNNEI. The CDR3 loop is CASSEYGFGSGNTIYF. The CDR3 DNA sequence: TGTGCCAGCAGTGAATATGGGTTCGGCTCTGGAAACACCATATATTTT. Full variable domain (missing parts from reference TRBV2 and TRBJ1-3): EPEVTQTPSHQVTQMGQEVILRCVPISNHLYFYWYRQILGQKVEFLVSFYNNEISEKSEIFDDQFSVERPDGSNFTLKIRSTKLEDSAMYFCASSEYGFGSGNTIYFGEGSWLTVV.

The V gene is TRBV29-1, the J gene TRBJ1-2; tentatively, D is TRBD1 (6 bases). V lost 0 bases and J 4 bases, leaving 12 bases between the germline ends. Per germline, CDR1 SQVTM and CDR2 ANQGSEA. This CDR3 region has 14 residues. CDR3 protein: CSVEDLGGPYGYTF. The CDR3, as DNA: TGCAGCGTTGAAGATCTGGGGGGGCCCTATGGCTACACCTTC.

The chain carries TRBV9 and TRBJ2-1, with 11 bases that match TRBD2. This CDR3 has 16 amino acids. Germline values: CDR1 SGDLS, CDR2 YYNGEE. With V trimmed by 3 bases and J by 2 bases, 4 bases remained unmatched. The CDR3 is CASSELAGGTYNEQFF. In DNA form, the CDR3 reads TGTGCCAGCAGCGAATTAGCGGGAGGGACCTACAATGAGCAGTTCTTC. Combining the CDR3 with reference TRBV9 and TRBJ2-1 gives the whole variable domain DSGVTQTPKHLITATGQRVTLRCSPRSGDLSVYWYQQSLDQGLQFLIQYYNGEERAKGNILERFSAQQFPDLHSELNLSSLELGDSALYFCASSELAGGTYNEQFFGPGTRLTVL.

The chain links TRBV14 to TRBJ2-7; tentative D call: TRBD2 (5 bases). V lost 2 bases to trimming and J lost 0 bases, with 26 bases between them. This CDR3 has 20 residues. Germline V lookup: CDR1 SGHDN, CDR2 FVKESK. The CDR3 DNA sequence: TGTGCCAGCAGCCAAAGCATCGGACTTACCGGTGAAAGGACCTCCTACGAGCAGTACTTC. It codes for CASSQSIGLTGERTSYEQYF.

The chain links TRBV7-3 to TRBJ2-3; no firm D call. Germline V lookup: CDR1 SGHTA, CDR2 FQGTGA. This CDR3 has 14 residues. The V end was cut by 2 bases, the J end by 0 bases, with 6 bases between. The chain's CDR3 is CASSLARSTDTQYF. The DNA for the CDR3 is TGTGCCAGCAGCTTAGCGCGAAGCACAGATACGCAGTATTTT.

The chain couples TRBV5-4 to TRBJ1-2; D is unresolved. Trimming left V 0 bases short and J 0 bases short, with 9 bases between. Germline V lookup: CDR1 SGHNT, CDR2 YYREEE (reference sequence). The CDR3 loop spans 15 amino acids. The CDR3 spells CASSLGQVANYGYTF. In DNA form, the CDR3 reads TGTGCCAGCAGCTTGGGGCAAGTAGCTAACTATGGCTACACCTTC. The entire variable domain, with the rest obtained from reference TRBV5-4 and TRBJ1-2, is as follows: ETGVTQSPTHLIKTRGQQVTLRCSSQSGHNTVSWYQQALGQGPQFIFQYYREEENGRGNFPPRFSGLQFPNYSSELNVNALELDDSALYLCASSLGQVANYGYTFGSGTRLTVV.

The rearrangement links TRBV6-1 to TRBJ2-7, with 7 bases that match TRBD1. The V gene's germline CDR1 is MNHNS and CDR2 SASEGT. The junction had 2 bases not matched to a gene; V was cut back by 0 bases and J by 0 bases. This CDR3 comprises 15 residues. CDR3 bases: TGTGCCAGCAGTGAAGCCCGGGACAGCTCCTACGAGCAGTACTTC. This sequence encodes CASSEARDSSYEQYF.

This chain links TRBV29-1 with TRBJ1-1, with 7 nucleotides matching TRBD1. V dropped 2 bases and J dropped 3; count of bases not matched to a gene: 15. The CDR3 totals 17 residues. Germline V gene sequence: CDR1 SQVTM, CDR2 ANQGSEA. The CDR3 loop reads CSVEQYSRGGIDTEAFF. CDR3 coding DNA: TGCAGCGTTGAACAATATTCGAGAGGGGGCATCGACACTGAAGCTTTCTTT.

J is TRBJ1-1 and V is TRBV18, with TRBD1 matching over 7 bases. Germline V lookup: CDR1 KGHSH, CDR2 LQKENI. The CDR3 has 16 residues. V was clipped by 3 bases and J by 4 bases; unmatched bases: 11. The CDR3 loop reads CASSPSLNRGLTEAFF. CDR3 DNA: TGTGCCAGCTCACCGAGTTTGAACAGGGGACTCACTGAAGCTTTCTTT.